This passage covers 22 T cell receptor beta chains from one sample sequenced in a study of CD8 T cells in ankylosing spondylitis. TCRdb reprocessed the 5' RACE reads with MiXCR, giving one entry per CDR3 protein. The sample has under 550,000 distinct CDR3 sequences, 26% seen once. For these receptors, no antigen is known. Whole-study findings and limits: Seemingly characteristic of ankylosing spondylitis blood was a TCR beta motif consisting of several highly homologous variants.

Sequencing input: blood, either unsorted or a sorted T cell fraction (not recorded which). These TCRs come from a male donor with ankylosing spondylitis.

This clonotype came up a few times. This chain links TRBV11-2 with TRBJ1-1, with no clear D. V lost 7 bases and J 4 bases, leaving 13 bases between the germline ends. This CDR3 is built from 13 residues. Germline V gene data show CDR1 as SGHAT and CDR2 as FQNNGV. CDR3: CASTKRVSTEAFF. For the CDR3, the DNA is TGTGCCAGCACCAAAAGGGTATCCACTGAAGCTTTCTTT.

This clonotype was picked up a small number of times. This chain joins TRBV10-3 and TRBJ2-7; TRBD2 matches at 9 bases. V shed 7 bases and J 4 bases; nucleotides not matched to a gene: 5. In germline, CDR1 is ENHRY, CDR2 SYGVKD. This CDR3 contains 13 residues. The chain's CDR3 is CAIMTSGVYEQYF. CDR3 DNA sequence: TGTGCCATCATGACTAGCGGAGTTTACGAGCAGTACTTC.

The chain is built from TRBV12-3 or TRBV12-4 and TRBJ2-5, with D unresolved. The CDR3 is 14 residues long. V shed 6 bases and J shed 0 bases, with 11 bases lying between them. The CDR3 region has the DNA TGTGCCAGCAGCCCAAATGTGTACCAAGAGACCCAGTACTTC. Encoded protein: CASSPNVYQETQYF.

The sample holds a few counts of this clonotype. V is TRBV5-1 and J is TRBJ2-1; 9 bases agree with TRBD1. Looked up from germline, CDR1 is SGHRS and CDR2 is YFSETQ. This CDR3 has 15 amino acids. The ends lost 6 bases at V and 5 bases at J; junction bases unmatched: 9. CDR3 amino acids: CASNTDRGVNNEQFF. In nucleotides, the CDR3 is TGCGCCAGCAACACCGACAGGGGGGTAAACAATGAGCAGTTCTTC.

The table lists this clonotype with a few counts. The chain uses TRBV12-3 or TRBV12-4 and TRBJ1-5, with unresolved D. V was pared by 3 bases and J by 7 bases, with 28 bases between. The CDR3 is 19 residues long. CDR3 coding DNA: TGTGCCAGCAGTTTGTGGGCCAAGGGAAAAACGACTACCTCCCAGCCCCAGCATTTT. Its protein product is CASSLWAKGKTTTSQPQHF.

The J gene is TRBJ1-5, the V gene TRBV6-5, with a tentative D call TRBD1 (6 bases). The V gene lost 2 bases and the J gene lost 4 bases, with 18 bases spanning the gap. Germline V CDR1 and CDR2: MNHEY, SVGAGI. This CDR3 is built from 17 residues. In DNA, the CDR3 is TGTGCCAGCAGTTACGTGGGGGGGGCGTCTCGGAATCAGCCCCAGCATTTT. Its translation is CASSYVGGASRNQPQHF.

The chain recombines TRBV20-1 with TRBJ2-3, with no clear D. The germline CDR1 and CDR2 sequences are DFQATT and SNEGSKA (reference sequence). This CDR3 region has 16 residues. V was cut by 5 bases and J by 2 bases, with 20 bases left in between. CDR3 amino acids: CSAGTGSASYTDTQYF. CDR3 bases: TGCAGTGCTGGCACCGGGTCCGCTTCTTACACAGATACGCAGTATTTT.

This chain links TRBV18 with TRBJ2-1, with 10 positions matching TRBD2. The CDR3 covers 16 residues. V lost 6 bases, J lost 6 bases, and 11 bases stayed unmatched. Germline assignment: CDR1 KGHSH and CDR2 LQKENI. As DNA, the CDR3 is TGTGCCAGCTCTACTCTTGGAGCGGGAGGGGGCAATGAGCAGTTCTTC. Translation gives CASSTLGAGGGNEQFF.

The chain combines TRBV7-9 with TRBJ1-5, with D perhaps matching TRBD1 (5 bases). The CDR3 is 14 amino acids. V was cut by 3 bases and J by 1 base, with 7 bases left in between. Germline V lookup: CDR1 SEHNR, CDR2 FQNEAQ (reference sequence). The CDR3 DNA sequence: TGTGCCAGCAGCTTGTGGGGGAGCAATCAGCCCCAGCATTTT. Its protein is CASSLWGSNQPQHF.

The CDR3 DNA follows: TGTGCCAGCTCACCCTCGTCGGGAGGGCCAGATACGCAGTATTTT. It specifies CASSPSSGGPDTQYF. V gene TRBV18 combines with J gene TRBJ2-3; 8 bases agree with TRBD2. J was trimmed by 4 bases and V by 3 bases; bases with no gene match: 6. Germline CDR1 and CDR2: KGHSH and LQKENI. The CDR3 loop spans 15 amino acids.

The J gene is TRBJ2-3, the V gene TRBV11-2, with D perhaps matching TRBD2 (5 bases). CDR3 length: 14 residues. CDR1 is SGHAT and CDR2 is FQNNGV in the germline V gene. V was trimmed by 1 base and J by 4 bases, leaving 9 bases between them. CDR3 sequence: CASSLGTDADTQYF. In DNA form, the CDR3 reads TGTGCCAGCAGCTTAGGGACTGACGCAGATACGCAGTATTTT.

The sample holds a few counts of this clonotype. V is TRBV12-3 or TRBV12-4 and J is TRBJ1-3; D is undetermined. V was trimmed by 5 bases and J by 6 bases, leaving 11 bases between them. The length of the CDR3 is 13 residues. The CDR3 reads CASSRSLANTIYF. The CDR3 bases are TGTGCCAGCAGTCGGAGTCTCGCAAACACCATATATTTT.

The genes are TRBV19 and TRBJ2-7, with a tentative D call TRBD2 (6 bases). The CDR3 is 13 amino acids. Germline CDR1 LNHDA, CDR2 SQIVND (reference sequence). V lost 3 bases to trimming and J lost 7 bases, with 13 bases between them. The CDR3 here is CASSMEGMREQYF. CDR3 DNA sequence: TGTGCCAGTAGTATGGAGGGGATGAGGGAGCAGTACTTC.

This clonotype was observed a few times. The CDR3 bases are TGCAGCGCGGGACAGGGCTGGGAGCCCCAGCATTTT. Protein sequence: CSAGQGWEPQHF. The chain joins TRBV29-1 to TRBJ1-5; 9 bases map to TRBD1. From germline, CDR1 is SQVTM and CDR2 ANQGSEA. The CDR3 runs to 12 residues. V shed 7 bases, J shed 8 bases, and the junction held 6 bases outside the gene matches.

This clonotype has a handful of counts. The chain is built from TRBV12-3 or TRBV12-4 and TRBJ2-3; tentatively, D is TRBD1 (5 bases). Trimming stripped 3 bases from V and 3 bases from J, with 16 bases between. CDR3 length equals 16 residues. This CDR3 reads CASSFSTLQGTDTQYF. CDR3 DNA sequence: TGTGCCAGCAGTTTCTCTACTCTCCAGGGTACAGATACGCAGTATTTT.

Only a few counts were recorded for this clonotype. The genes are TRBV12-3 or TRBV12-4 and TRBJ1-5; D possibly corresponds to TRBD1 (5 bases). V gave up 5 bases and J gave up 6 bases, with 14 bases separating them. CDR3 length equals 14 residues. The CDR3 sequence is CASSPLGGTQPQHF. CDR3 nucleotides: TGTGCCAGCAGTCCCCTGGGAGGGACTCAGCCCCAGCATTTT.

This clonotype was counted only a few times. The chain is built from TRBV20-1 and TRBJ2-2; perhaps TRBD2 as D (6 bases). This CDR3 spans 16 amino acids. The ends were cut back, 3 bases at V and 1 base at J, with 15 bases in the middle. Germline lookup yields CDR1 DFQATT and CDR2 SNEGSKA (reference sequence). The CDR3 loop is CSASIGTFGNTGELFF. For the CDR3, the DNA is TGCAGTGCTAGCATCGGGACTTTCGGGAACACCGGGGAGCTGTTTTTT.

This clonotype was seen only a few times. The V call is TRBV20-1, the J call TRBJ2-3, with a weak D call TRBD2 (5 bases). The CDR3 spans 13 residues. The germline CDR1 and CDR2 sequences are DFQATT and SNEGSKA (reference sequence). Deletions cut 5 bases from V and 11 bases from J, with 20 bases between. This CDR3 is CSADLSEVRGQYF. For the CDR3, the DNA is TGCAGTGCTGACCTCTCCGAAGTACGGGGGCAGTATTTT.

Regarding this clonotype: It may be a read error: a sequence one base away is much more abundant. V and J are TRBV5-1 and TRBJ2-6; D ambiguous. The CDR3 contains 15 residues. The V gene lost 0 bases and the J gene lost 0 bases, with 4 bases spanning the gap. Germline V lookup: CDR1 SGHRS, CDR2 YFSETQ. DNA for the CDR3: TGCGCCAGCAGCTTGGAGAGCTCTGGGGCCAACGTCCTGACTTTC. The encoded protein is CASSLESSGANVLTF.

The V gene is TRBV20-1, the J gene TRBJ2-1, with D possibly being TRBD1 (5 bases). CDR1 DFQATT and CDR2 SNEGSKA come from the germline V gene (reference sequence). Trimming cost V 0 bases and J 2 bases, with 8 bases left between them. The CDR3 totals 14 residues. The CDR3 loop is CSARDRRAYNEQFF. CDR3 in DNA: TGCAGTGCTAGAGATCGCAGGGCCTACAATGAGCAGTTCTTC.

This clonotype was detected a few times. This chain joins TRBV19 and TRBJ2-1; TRBD2 might be the D (6 bases). Trimming took 5 bases from V and 0 from J, leaving 14 bases between them. CDR3 length: 16 residues. Germline V gene data show CDR1 as LNHDA and CDR2 as SQIVND (reference sequence). The CDR3 spells CASSGIAASSYNEQFF. The CDR3 region has the DNA TGTGCCAGTAGTGGAATAGCGGCGAGCTCCTACAATGAGCAGTTCTTC.

The rearrangement uses TRBV7-2 and TRBJ1-6; 8 bases are shared with TRBD1. CDR3 size: 13 residues. The trim removed 2 bases at V and 11 bases at J, leaving 2 bases unmatched. From germline, CDR1 is SGHTA and CDR2 FQGNSA. The chain's CDR3 is CASSLTGGPPLHF. The DNA of the CDR3 is TGTGCCAGCAGCTTAACAGGGGGTCCACCCCTCCACTTT.